This TCR beta chain was observed in a study of identical twins. Comments on this clonotype: Its antigen is unknown.

Study observations and caveats: One should note that invariant MAIT and iNKT cells could partly confound zero-insertion analyses.

Carrying unique molecular identifiers, the cDNA also gained a universal primer site through template switching. One entry per CDR3 protein results from TCRdb running MiXCR on the 5' RACE reads. The table lists 690,000 or so distinct CDR3 sequences, roughly 6% of them singletons, with 1.5% to 2% in the top ten. All donors were healthy Caucasians. Germline loops: CDR1 SNHLY, CDR2 FYNNEI. Deletions cut 8 bases from V and 4 bases from J, with 15 bases between. CDR3 size: 14 residues. The receptor comes from a man aged 18 to 30 in good health. The sequenced sample consisted of naive T cells sorted from blood. The chain has TRBV2 and TRBJ2-1, with D perhaps matching TRBD2 (5 bases). The CDR3 loop is CASSFAGRYNEQFF. DNA of the CDR3: TGTGCCAGCTCTTTTGCGGGCCGGTACAATGAGCAGTTCTTC.